This note documents a single TCR beta chain sequence. What it binds is not known. The record originates from a study of molecular identifiers for immune sequencing clone quantification. The CDR3 length is 13 residues. Germline V gene data show CDR1 as MNHEY and CDR2 as SVGEGT. The V end lost 7 bases, the J end lost 0 bases, and 9 bases lay between the germline ends. With 10%, 30% or 50% of RNA, about 17,000 to 1,000,000 naive CD8 T cells were sequenced. TCRdb called the PCR reads again in MiXCR, with one record for every CDR3 protein. Of fewer than 350,000 distinct CDR3 sequences in the sample, roughly 24% are singletons; the top ten hold roughly 0.7%. Study outcomes and limitations: In cases of identical TCR molecules sharing a barcode, highly expanded clone sizes could be underestimated. Clonotypes surpassing 20 RNA copies contained over 99% of effector molecules, versus under 1% in naive cells.

This clonotype originated in a human donor in good health. Some libraries in this study had Jurkat cell RNA spiked in. The sample consisted of naive CD8+ T cells from blood, with Jurkat cell RNA spiked in. Documented subset: FACS-sorted CD8+CD4-CCR7+CD45RA+ naive T cells. The genes are TRBV6-2 or TRBV6-3 and TRBJ1-1; D not certain. In nucleotides, the CDR3 is TGTGCCAGCACGGACGCTTTGAACACTGAAGCTTTCTTT. Residues: CASTDALNTEAFF.